The 22 T cell receptor beta chains in this list originate from one sample, sequenced in a study of breast tumors, draining lymph nodes, adjacent tissues. Axillary draining lymph nodes of breast cancer patients supplied the node samples. TCRdb fed the multiplex PCR reads into MiXCR, producing one record per CDR3 protein. The top ten hold more than 2.5% of the sample, which has over 100,000 distinct CDR3 sequences, around 22% seen once. The specimen was axillary lymph node tissue. The receptors were gathered from a female donor with breast cancer. Some clones in this sample may be carry-over from other donors' samples.

For this clonotype: Sequence at one end of the junction differs from germline and may be a read error. The rearrangement links TRBV18 to TRBJ2-3; D uncertain. The CDR3 length is 15 residues. Germline V gives CDR1 KGHSH, CDR2 LQKENI. DNA of the CDR3: TGTGCCCGCTCACCAACTGGACCTCGCACAGATACGCAGTATTTT. Its protein product is CARSPTGPRTDTQYF.

This clonotype was counted ten times or more. This rearrangement joins TRBV20-1 to TRBJ2-1; D may be TRBD2 (7 bases). CDR3 length: 13 residues. V lost 5 bases and J 8 bases, leaving 16 bases between the germline ends. Germline assignment: CDR1 DFQATT and CDR2 SNEGSKA (reference sequence). The CDR3: CSAARGGSDEQFF. DNA of the CDR3: TGCAGTGCTGCCAGGGGCGGGAGCGATGAGCAGTTCTTC.

As regards this clonotype: A much bigger clone sits one base away, suggesting this may be a read error. The chain uses TRBV5-4 and TRBJ2-1, with unresolved D. CDR3 length equals 13 residues. Germline lookup yields CDR1 SGHNT and CDR2 YYREEE (reference sequence). Here the CDR3 DNA reads TGTGCCAGCAGCTTGCAACAGTATGGTGAGCAGTTGTTC. This codes for CASSLQQYGEQLF.

This clonotype came up many times. The chain couples TRBV5-6 to TRBJ2-7; D possibly corresponds to TRBD2 (5 bases). The germline V gene has CDR1 SGHDT and CDR2 YYEEEE. V shed 0 bases and J shed 7 bases, with 14 bases lying between them. This CDR3 is 14 amino acids long. The CDR3 sequence: CASSLGTGKGEQYF. For the CDR3, the DNA is TGTGCCAGCAGCTTGGGAACGGGGAAGGGTGAGCAGTACTTC. Supplemented by reference TRBV5-6 and TRBJ2-7, the full variable domain reads DAGVTQSPTHLIKTRGQQVTLRCSPKSGHDTVSWYQQALGQGPQFIFQYYEEEERQRGNFPDRFSGHQFPNYSSELNVNALLLGDSALYLCASSLGTGKGEQYFGPGTRLTVT.

The table lists this clonotype with many counts. The V gene is TRBV6-5, the J gene TRBJ2-5; no clear D gene. Germline CDR1 MNHEY, CDR2 SVGAGI. Trimming removed 6 bases at V and 5 bases at J, with 13 bases between. This CDR3 has 13 amino acids. The CDR3 coding sequence is TGTGCCAGCAGACCAGCTGGGTTGGAGACCCAGTACTTC. The encoded protein is CASRPAGLETQYF.

This clonotype was seen many times. The chain links TRBV4-2 to TRBJ2-7; 12 nucleotides line up with TRBD2. The V gene's germline CDR1 is LGHNA and CDR2 YNFKEQ. The CDR3 covers 15 residues. Trimming cost V 2 bases and J 4 bases; bases outside gene matches: 3. The DNA of the CDR3 is TGTGCCAGCAGCCAAACGACTAGCGGGAGTTACGAGCAGTACTTC. Translating it yields CASSQTTSGSYEQYF.

To note about this clonotype: Possible read error: a much larger clone is one base away. V is TRBV12-3 or TRBV12-4 and J is TRBJ1-4, with TRBD1 matching over 9 bases. CDR3 length: 14 amino acids. The V gene end was trimmed by 6 bases and the J gene end by 7 bases; junction bases not matched to a gene: 6. The DNA for the CDR3 is TGTGCCAGCAGACGGACAGGGGTAAGTGAAAAACTGTTTTTT. Translated: CASRRTGVSEKLFF.

Many counts were recorded for this clonotype. The chain is built from TRBV7-9 and TRBJ1-2; D gene uncertain. Germline V lookup: CDR1 SEHNR, CDR2 FQNEAQ (reference sequence). The CDR3 is 15 residues long. The V gene lost 5 bases and the J gene lost 5 bases, with 18 bases spanning the gap. Here the CDR3 reads CASSPELALTYGYTF. As DNA, the CDR3 is TGTGCCAGCAGCCCCGAATTAGCGCTTACTTATGGCTACACCTTC.

As to this clonotype: A read error is possible here, since a much larger clone lies one base away. The rearrangement uses TRBV4-1 and TRBJ2-1; 7 bases align to TRBD2. This CDR3 is 16 amino acids long. Germline V gives CDR1 MGHRA, CDR2 YSYEKL. CDR3 DNA sequence: TGCACCAGCAGCCAAGCCCCAGCGGGGATATACAATGAGCAGTTCTTC. It translates to CTSSQAPAGIYNEQFF.

Many counts were recorded for this clonotype. The chain is built from TRBV3-1 and TRBJ2-7, with D possibly being TRBD1 (5 bases). The germline CDR1 and CDR2 sequences are LGHDT and YNNKEL (reference sequence). The V end lost 0 bases, the J end lost 6 bases, and 15 bases lay between the germline ends. There are 15 residues in the CDR3. The CDR3 DNA is TGTGCCAGCAGCCAAGACGGCAGGGCGTTGGGCGAGCAGTACTTC. Its translation is CASSQDGRALGEQYF.

Turning to this clonotype: A much larger clone differs by one base, so this may be a read error. The chain carries TRBV12-3 or TRBV12-4 and TRBJ1-4; D perhaps matches TRBD1 (5 bases). The length of the CDR3 is 13 residues. The CDR3 here is CASSFMGTGKLVF. CDR3 coding DNA: TGTGCCAGCAGTTTTATGGGGACCGGAAAACTGGTTTTT.

The chain couples TRBV5-1 to TRBJ2-2, with 7 bases matching TRBD2. The CDR3 is 15 amino acids. Germline V gene sequence: CDR1 SGHRS, CDR2 YFSETQ. The V segment lost 3 bases and the J segment 5 bases; nucleotides outside the gene matches: 7. DNA of the CDR3: TGCGCCAGCAGCTCCGGGACTACACGAACCGGGGAGCTGTTTTTT. Translated, it gives CASSSGTTRTGELFF.

Worth noting for this clonotype: A much larger clone differs from this one at a single base, so this may be a read error. The V and J genes are TRBV14 and TRBJ2-2; D possibly uses TRBD1 or TRBD2 (6 bases each). The CDR3 sequence is 14 residues long. Germline CDR1 is SGHDN and CDR2 is FVKESK. The CDR3, as DNA: TGTGCCAGCAGCACCGGGGGCGGGACCGGGGAGCCGTTTTTT. It encodes CASSTGGGTGEPFF.

Comments on this clonotype: A much larger clone lies a single base off, so this may be a read error. V usage is TRBV29-1 and J usage is TRBJ2-5; D gene unclear. The CDR3 totals 11 residues. Per the germline V gene, CDR1 is SQVTM and CDR2 is ANQGSEA. The CDR3 coding sequence is TGCGGCGTTAGAACGGAAGAGACCCAGTACTTC. Its translation is CGVRTEETQYF.

To note about this clonotype: Given a much more abundant clone one base away, this may be a read error. This chain joins TRBV6-1 and TRBJ2-7; 8 bases map to TRBD2. This CDR3 spans 15 amino acids. Per the germline V gene, CDR1 is MNHNS and CDR2 is SASEGT. DNA for the CDR3: TGTGCCAGCACCCCCCCGGGGACTAGTTTTCACGAGCAGCACTTC. Translating it yields CASTPPGTSFHEQHF.

This clonotype was counted between two and nine times. V is TRBV6-2 or TRBV6-3 and J is TRBJ2-6; tentatively, D is TRBD1 or TRBD2 (5 bases each). This CDR3 has 19 residues. The germline V and J ends were trimmed by 2 bases and 4 bases, with 21 bases remaining between them. Germline assignment: CDR1 MNHEY and CDR2 SVGEGT. CDR3 sequence reads: CASSYGGWAGGSGANVLTF. The DNA for the CDR3 is TGTGCCAGCAGTTACGGTGGCTGGGCTGGGGGTTCAGGGGCCAACGTCCTGACTTTC.

The genes are TRBV7-9 and TRBJ2-3, with unresolved D. The germline V gene encodes CDR1 SEHNR and CDR2 FQNEAQ (reference sequence). This CDR3 has 13 amino acids. The V end was cut by 8 bases, the J end by 3 bases, with 12 bases between. The CDR3: CASSPSRTDTQYF. CDR3 sequence (DNA): TGTGCCAGCTCACCGTCCAGAACAGATACGCAGTATTTT. Full variable domain (remainder filled in from reference TRBV7-9 and TRBJ2-3): DTGVSQNPRHKITKRGQNVTFRCDPISEHNRLYWYRQTLGQGPEFLTYFQNEAQLEKSRLLSDRFSAERPKGSFSTLEIQRTEQGDSAMYLCASSPSRTDTQYFGPGTRLTVL.

This clonotype was recorded at least ten times. This sequence joins TRBV7-2 and TRBJ2-2; 10 bases are a match to TRBD2. The CDR3 is 15 residues long. V lost 3 bases and J lost 7; bases outside the gene matches: 5. Germline V gene sequence: CDR1 SGHTA, CDR2 FQGNSA. CDR3 bases: TGTGCCAGCAGCTTTACTAGCGGGAAGGGCGGGGAGCTGTTTTTT. It translates to CASSFTSGKGGELFF.

The table lists this clonotype with many counts. The chain employs TRBV5-4 and TRBJ2-1; D is tentatively TRBD1 or TRBD2 (6 bases each). Germline CDR1 and CDR2: SGHNT and YYREEE (reference sequence). V gave up 4 bases and J gave up 5 bases, with 16 bases separating them. The CDR3 is 15 residues long. This chain's CDR3 is CASSPAVGGNNEQFF. Here the CDR3 DNA reads TGTGCCAGCAGCCCGGCCGTAGGGGGGAACAATGAGCAGTTCTTC.

This clonotype was seen ten or more times. The chain employs TRBV20-1 and TRBJ2-7, with D uncertain. Germline V lookup: CDR1 DFQATT, CDR2 SNEGSKA (reference sequence). Between the trimmed V and J ends, which lost 4 bases and 0 bases, there was a span of 13 bases. The CDR3 has 14 amino acids. CDR3 coding DNA: TGCAGTGCTAATAGGGTTGCCCACTCCTACGAGCAGTACTTC. This translates into CSANRVAHSYEQYF.

This clonotype was counted many times. V usage is TRBV20-1 and J usage is TRBJ2-7; D uncertain. CDR1 is DFQATT, CDR2 SNEGSKA, per germline (reference sequence). The CDR3 sequence is 13 residues long. V shed 4 bases and J shed 5 bases, with 15 bases lying between them. CDR3 in DNA: TGCAGTGCTACCCGACCCGAACGGGACGAGCAGTACTTC. It is translated as CSATRPERDEQYF.

The table lists this clonotype with many counts. The V and J genes are TRBV12-5 and TRBJ2-5; D not resolved. V was trimmed by 5 bases and J by 1 base, leaving 11 bases between them. This CDR3 has 14 residues. CDR1 and CDR2 (germline): LGHNT, FRNRAP. The CDR3 is CASGLPGPQETQYF. CDR3 nucleotides: TGTGCTAGTGGTCTACCGGGCCCCCAAGAGACCCAGTACTTC.